This T cell receptor (beta chain) was identified during a study of CD8 T cells in ankylosing spondylitis (dated by TCRdb to 2016 to 2017). General notes on the study: The study profiled T cell receptor beta repertoires in healthy donors and ankylosing spondylitis patients to find disease-linked TCR variants. The whole study cohort included 90 to 120 healthy donors and around 24 ankylosing spondylitis patients. Peripheral blood was sampled, and synovial fluid was also collected from ankylosing spondylitis patients.

Looking up the germline V gene (reference sequence) yields CDR1 LGHDT and CDR2 YNNKEL. Trimming accounts for 6 bases at V and 6 bases at J, while the number of junction bases matched to no gene is 8. The CDR3 contains 13 residues, cysteine and phenylalanine counted. The sequence is cut down to CDR3 DNA, 39 bases in frame from base 1. Sequencing instrument: Illumina HiSeq 2500. Quantitative 5'-RACE with molecular barcodes was used to prepare TCR beta libraries. The authors processed their data as follows. Disease-linked TCR variants were identified with a new computational method built on a probabilistic model of VDJ rearrangement. Using fastp at Q25 and MiXCR, TCRdb reprocessed the public reads and kept productive beta chains. One record per CDR3 amino acid sequence lists the most common genes and DNA. V and J calls and clone size were set by TCRdb, not the authors. For this sample there are more than 100,000 distinct CDR3 sequences; about an eighth appear just once. The top ten clonotypes cover approximately 4% of the sample.

At least ten counts were recorded for this clonotype. Which antigen it targets is not known. Base qualities are not recorded, but no much larger clone differs from it by a single base. Results the study describes overall, beyond this receptor: The disease-linked clones were reported as significantly enriched in matched synovial fluid samples from ankylosing spondylitis patients. A TCR beta motif made up of several highly homologous amino acid variants appeared to be characteristic of blood from ankylosing spondylitis patients. Some motif variants were previously reported in synovial fluid and blood of reactive arthritis patients, suggesting common disease-initiation mechanisms. In peripheral blood, the disease-linked clones were found at relatively low frequencies and had a CD8+ phenotype.

The material sequenced was blood, either unsorted or a sorted T cell fraction (not recorded which). This sequence originates from a female donor with ankylosing spondylitis or in good health (not recorded which). This sequence uses TRBV3-1 and TRBJ2-7; TRBD1 lines up with 7 middle nucleotides. The DNA sequence is TGTGCCAGCAGTCAATTGACAGGGTCCGAGCAGTACTTC. The resulting protein is CASSQLTGSEQYF.